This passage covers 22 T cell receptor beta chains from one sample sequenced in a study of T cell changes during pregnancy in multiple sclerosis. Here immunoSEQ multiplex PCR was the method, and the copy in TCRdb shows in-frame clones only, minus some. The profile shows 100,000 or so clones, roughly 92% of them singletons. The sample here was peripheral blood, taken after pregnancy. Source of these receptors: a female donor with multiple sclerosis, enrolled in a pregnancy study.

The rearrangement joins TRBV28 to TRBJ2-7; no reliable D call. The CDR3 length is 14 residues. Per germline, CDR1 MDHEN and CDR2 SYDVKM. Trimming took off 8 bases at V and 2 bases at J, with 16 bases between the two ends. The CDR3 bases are TGTGCCAGCCTTTCTCTGGAGCAAACCTACGAGCAGTACTTC. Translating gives CASLSLEQTYEQYF.

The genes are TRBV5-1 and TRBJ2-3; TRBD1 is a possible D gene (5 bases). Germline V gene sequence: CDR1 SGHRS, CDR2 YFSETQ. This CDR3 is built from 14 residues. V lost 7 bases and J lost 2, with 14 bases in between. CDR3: CASGAASITDTQYF. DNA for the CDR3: TGCGCCAGCGGGGCGGCCTCGATCACAGATACGCAGTATTTT.

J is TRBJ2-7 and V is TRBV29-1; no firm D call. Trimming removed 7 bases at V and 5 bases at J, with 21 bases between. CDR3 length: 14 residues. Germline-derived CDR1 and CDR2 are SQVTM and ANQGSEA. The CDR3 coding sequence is TGCAGCGCCCTATCCCTGGGTTCCAGCGACGAGCAGTACTTC. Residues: CSALSLGSSDEQYF.

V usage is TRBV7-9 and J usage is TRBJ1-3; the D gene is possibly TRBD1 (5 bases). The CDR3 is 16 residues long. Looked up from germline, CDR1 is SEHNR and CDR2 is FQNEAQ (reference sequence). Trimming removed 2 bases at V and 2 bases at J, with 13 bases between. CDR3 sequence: CASSLIGRAAGNTIYF. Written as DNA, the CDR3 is TGTGCCAGCAGCTTAATTGGCAGGGCTGCTGGAAACACCATATATTTT.

CDR3 bases: TGTGCCAGTAGTTCGTACCGGGACATAACCTACGAGCAGTACTTC. This encodes CASSSYRDITYEQYF. The chain employs TRBV19 and TRBJ2-7, with a weak D call TRBD1 (6 bases). Trimming pared 5 bases from V and 2 bases from J, leaving 16 bases between. Looked up from germline, CDR1 is LNHDA and CDR2 is SQIVND (reference sequence). The CDR3 extends over 15 amino acids.

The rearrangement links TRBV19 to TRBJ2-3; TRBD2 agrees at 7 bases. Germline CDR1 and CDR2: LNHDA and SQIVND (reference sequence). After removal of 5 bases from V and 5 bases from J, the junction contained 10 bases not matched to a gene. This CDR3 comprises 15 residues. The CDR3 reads CASSPPTWGGDTQYF. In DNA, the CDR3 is TGTGCCAGTAGTCCTCCTACGTGGGGGGGAGATACGCAGTATTTT.

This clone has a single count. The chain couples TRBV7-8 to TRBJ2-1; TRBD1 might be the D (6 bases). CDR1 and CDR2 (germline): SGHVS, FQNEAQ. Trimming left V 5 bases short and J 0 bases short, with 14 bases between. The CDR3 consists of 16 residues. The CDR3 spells CASSPYTTGSYNEQFF. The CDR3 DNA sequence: TGTGCCAGCAGCCCTTACACGACAGGCTCCTACAATGAGCAGTTCTTC.

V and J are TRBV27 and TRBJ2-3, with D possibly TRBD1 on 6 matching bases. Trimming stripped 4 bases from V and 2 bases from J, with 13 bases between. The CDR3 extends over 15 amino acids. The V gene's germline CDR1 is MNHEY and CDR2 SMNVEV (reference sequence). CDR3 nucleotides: TGTGCCAGCAGTTGGGCACAGGGATACACAGATACGCAGTATTTT. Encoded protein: CASSWAQGYTDTQYF.

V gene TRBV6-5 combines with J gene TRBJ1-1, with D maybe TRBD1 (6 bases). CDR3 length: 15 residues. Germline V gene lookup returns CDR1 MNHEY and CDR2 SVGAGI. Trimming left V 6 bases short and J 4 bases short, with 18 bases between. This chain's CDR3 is CASSRPGGASTEAFF. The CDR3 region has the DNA TGTGCCAGCAGCCGCCCGGGGGGCGCGAGCACTGAAGCTTTCTTT.

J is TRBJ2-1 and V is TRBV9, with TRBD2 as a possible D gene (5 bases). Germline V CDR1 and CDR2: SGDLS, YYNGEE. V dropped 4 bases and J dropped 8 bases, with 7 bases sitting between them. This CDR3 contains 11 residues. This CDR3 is CASSFSDEQFF. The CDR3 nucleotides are TGTGCCAGCAGCTTTAGCGATGAGCAGTTCTTC.

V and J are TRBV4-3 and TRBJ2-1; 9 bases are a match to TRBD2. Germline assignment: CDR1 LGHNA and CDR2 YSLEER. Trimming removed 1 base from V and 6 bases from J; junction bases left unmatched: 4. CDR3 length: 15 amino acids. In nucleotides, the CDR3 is TGCGCCAGCAGCCAAGGACTAGCGGCTAGCAATGAGCAGTTCTTC. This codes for CASSQGLAASNEQFF.

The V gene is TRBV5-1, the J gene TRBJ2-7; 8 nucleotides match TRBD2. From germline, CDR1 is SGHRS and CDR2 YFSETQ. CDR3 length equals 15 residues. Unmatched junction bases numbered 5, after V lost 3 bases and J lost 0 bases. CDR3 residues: CASSSGGRNSYEQYF. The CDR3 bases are TGCGCCAGCAGCTCGGGAGGGCGGAACTCCTACGAGCAGTACTTC.

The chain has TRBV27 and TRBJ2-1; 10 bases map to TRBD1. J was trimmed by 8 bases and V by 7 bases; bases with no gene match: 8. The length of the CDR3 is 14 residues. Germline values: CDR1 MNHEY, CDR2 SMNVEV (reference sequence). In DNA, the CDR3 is TGTGCCAGCACAAGCCGGGACAGGGGTGATGAGCAGTTCTTC. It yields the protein CASTSRDRGDEQFF.

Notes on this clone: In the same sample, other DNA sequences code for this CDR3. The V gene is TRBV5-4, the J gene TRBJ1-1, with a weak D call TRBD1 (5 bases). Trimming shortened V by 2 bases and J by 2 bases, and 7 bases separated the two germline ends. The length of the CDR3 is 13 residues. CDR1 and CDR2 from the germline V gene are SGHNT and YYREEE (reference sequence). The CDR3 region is CASSFGGNTEAFF. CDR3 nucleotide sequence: TGTGCCAGCAGCTTCGGGGGAAACACTGAAGCTTTCTTT.

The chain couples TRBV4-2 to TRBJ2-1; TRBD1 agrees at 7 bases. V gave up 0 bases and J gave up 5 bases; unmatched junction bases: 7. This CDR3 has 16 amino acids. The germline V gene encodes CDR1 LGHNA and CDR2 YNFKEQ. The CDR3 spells CASSQDITRGHNEQFF. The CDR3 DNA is TGTGCCAGCAGCCAAGATATCACAAGGGGGCACAATGAGCAGTTCTTC.

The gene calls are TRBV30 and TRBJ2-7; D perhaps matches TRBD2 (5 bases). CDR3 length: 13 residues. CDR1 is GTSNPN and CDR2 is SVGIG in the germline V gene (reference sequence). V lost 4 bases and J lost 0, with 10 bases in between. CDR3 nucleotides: TGTGCCTGGACAAGCGGAAGCTCCTACGAGCAGTACTTC. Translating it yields CAWTSGSSYEQYF.

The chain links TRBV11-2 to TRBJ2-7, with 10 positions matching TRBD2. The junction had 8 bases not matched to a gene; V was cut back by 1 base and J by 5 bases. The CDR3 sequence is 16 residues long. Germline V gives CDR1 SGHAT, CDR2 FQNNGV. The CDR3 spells CASSLVPSGRGHEQYF. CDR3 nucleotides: TGTGCCAGCAGCTTAGTCCCCAGCGGGAGGGGCCACGAGCAGTACTTC.

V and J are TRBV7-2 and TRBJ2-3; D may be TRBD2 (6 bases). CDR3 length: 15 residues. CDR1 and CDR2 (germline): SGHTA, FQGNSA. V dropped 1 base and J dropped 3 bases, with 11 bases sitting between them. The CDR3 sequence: CASSLVGAGTDTQYF. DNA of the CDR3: TGTGCCAGCAGCTTAGTAGGGGCGGGGACAGATACGCAGTATTTT.

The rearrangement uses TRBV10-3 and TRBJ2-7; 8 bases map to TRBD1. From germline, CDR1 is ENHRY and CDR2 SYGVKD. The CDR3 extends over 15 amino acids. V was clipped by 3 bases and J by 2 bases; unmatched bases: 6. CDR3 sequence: CAISDSDRVTYEQYF. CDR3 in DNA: TGTGCCATCAGTGATTCGGACAGGGTCACCTACGAGCAGTACTTC.

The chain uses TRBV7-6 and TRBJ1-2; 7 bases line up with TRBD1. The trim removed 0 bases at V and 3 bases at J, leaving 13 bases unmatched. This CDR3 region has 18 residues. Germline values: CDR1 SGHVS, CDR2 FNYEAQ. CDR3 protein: CASSLALGGGMFDYGYTF. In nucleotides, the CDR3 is TGTGCCAGCAGCTTAGCGCTTGGAGGGGGCATGTTCGACTATGGCTACACCTTC.

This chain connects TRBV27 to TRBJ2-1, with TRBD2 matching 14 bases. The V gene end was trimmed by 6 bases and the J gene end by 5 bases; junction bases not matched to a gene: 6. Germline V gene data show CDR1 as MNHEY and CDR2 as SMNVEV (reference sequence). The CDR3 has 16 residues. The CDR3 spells CASRGRLAGGDNEQFF. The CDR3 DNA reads TGTGCCAGCAGGGGAAGACTAGCGGGAGGGGACAATGAGCAGTTCTTC.

This CDR3 is CASSGRVAFYEQYF. For the CDR3, the DNA is TGCGCCAGCAGTGGCAGGGTCGCCTTCTACGAGCAGTACTTC. V is TRBV10-2 and J is TRBJ2-7, with a weak D call TRBD1 (5 bases). Germline CDR1 and CDR2: WSHSY and SAAADI. The CDR3 has 14 residues. Trimming cost V 4 bases and J 3 bases, with 13 bases left between them.